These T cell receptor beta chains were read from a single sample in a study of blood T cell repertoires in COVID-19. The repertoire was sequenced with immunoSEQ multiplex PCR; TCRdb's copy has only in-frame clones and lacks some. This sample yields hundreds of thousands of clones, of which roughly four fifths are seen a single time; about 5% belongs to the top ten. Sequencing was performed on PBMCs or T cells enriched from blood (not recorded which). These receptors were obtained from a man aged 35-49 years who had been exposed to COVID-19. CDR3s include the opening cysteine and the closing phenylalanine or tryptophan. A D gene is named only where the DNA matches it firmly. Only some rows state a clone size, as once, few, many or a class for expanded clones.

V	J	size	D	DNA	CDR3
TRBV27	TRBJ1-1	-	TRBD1	TGTGCCAGCAGTCCGACGGACAGGTGGGACACTGAAGCTTTCTTT	CASSPTDRWDTEAFF
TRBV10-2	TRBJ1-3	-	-	TGCGCCAGCGGGGGGGACTCTGGAAACACCATATATTTT	CASGGDSGNTIYF
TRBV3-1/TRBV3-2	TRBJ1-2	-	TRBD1	TGTGCCAGCAGCCGCAGGGGGCAAGTGGATGGCTACACCTTC	CASSRRGQVDGYTF
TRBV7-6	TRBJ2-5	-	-	TGTGCCAGCAGCTTAGACCGGCTCGGGTTTGGGGAGACCCAGTACTTC	CASSLDRLGFGETQYF
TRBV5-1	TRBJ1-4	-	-	TGCGCCTCCAAACAAGATGCAACTAATGAAAAACTGTTTTTT	CASKQDATNEKLFF
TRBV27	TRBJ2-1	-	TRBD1	TGTGCCAGCAGACCCGGGACAGGGTACAATGAGCAGTTCTTC	CASRPGTGYNEQFF
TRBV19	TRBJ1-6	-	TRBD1	TGTGCCAGTAGTCAACAGGGGGCTGAGTCACCCCTCCACTTT	CASSQQGAESPLHF
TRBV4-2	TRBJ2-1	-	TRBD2	TGTGCCAGCAGCCAAGCTTTAGCGGGACCTAATTACAATGAGCAGTTCTTC	CASSQALAGPNYNEQFF
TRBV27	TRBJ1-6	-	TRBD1	TGTGCCAGCAACCCCACAGGGGGCTGGAATTCACCCCTCCACTTT	CASNPTGGWNSPLHF
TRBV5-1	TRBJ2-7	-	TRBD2	TGCGCCAGCAGCCCTAGACTAGCGGGAGTCAACGAGCAGTACTTC	CASSPRLAGVNEQYF
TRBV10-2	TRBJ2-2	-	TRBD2	TGCGCCAGCAGTGAGTCTATGGGACTAGCGTCTAACACCGGGGAGCTGTTTTTT	CASSESMGLASNTGELFF
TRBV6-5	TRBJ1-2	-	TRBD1	TGTGCCAGCAGCCCGACCTATGAGACAGGGTATGGCTACACCTTC	CASSPTYETGYGYTF
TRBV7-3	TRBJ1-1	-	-	TGTGCCAGCAGCTTAACGTTTCTCAGTGAAGCTTTCTTT	CASSLTFLSEAFF
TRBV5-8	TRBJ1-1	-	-	TGTGCCAGCAGCTTAGATGGGAGAGGCACTGAAGCTTTCTTT	CASSLDGRGTEAFF
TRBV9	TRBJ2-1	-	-	TGTGCCAGCAGCGTACCGGGGTGGGATGAGCAGTTCTTC	CASSVPGWDEQFF
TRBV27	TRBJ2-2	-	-	TGTGCCAGCAGAATCGGGGATACCGGGGAGCTGTTTTTT	CASRIGDTGELFF
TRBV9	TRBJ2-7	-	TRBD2	TGTGCCAGCAGCGTAGTACCCCCAGTAGCGGGAGGGAGGCGCGAGCAGTACTTC	CASSVVPPVAGGRREQYF
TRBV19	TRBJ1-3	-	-	TGTGCCAGTAGTATGGATACAGGGACAGGAAACACCATATATTTT	CASSMDTGTGNTIYF
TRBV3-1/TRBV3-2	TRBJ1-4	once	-	TGTGCCAGCAGCCAAGATTTAGCTGGGCGAGGGCTGGATTTT	CASSQDLAGRGLDF
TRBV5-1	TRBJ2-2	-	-	TGCGCCAGCAGTTCTGCGACAGGGAACACCGGGGAGCTGTTTTTT	CASSSATGNTGELFF
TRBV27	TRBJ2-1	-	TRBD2	TGTGCCAGCAGTTTTCCCACTCTAGCGGGAGGGCCGAATGAGCAGTTCTTC	CASSFPTLAGGPNEQFF
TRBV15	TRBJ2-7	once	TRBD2	TGTGCCACCAGCGTACCGGGACTAGCGGGCTACGAGCAGTACTTC	CATSVPGLAGYEQYF
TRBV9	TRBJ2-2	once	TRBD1	TGTGCCAGCAGCGAGGGACAGGGGCTTTTAGGCGGGGAGCTGTTTTTT	CASSEGQGLLGGELFF
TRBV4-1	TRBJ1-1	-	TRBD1	TGCGCCAGCAGCCGGAGCCAGGGGGCCTACACTGAAGCTTTCTTT	CASSRSQGAYTEAFF
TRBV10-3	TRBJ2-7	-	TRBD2	TGTGCCATCAGTGTAGGGACTACACCGACCTACGAGCAGTACTTC	CAISVGTTPTYEQYF
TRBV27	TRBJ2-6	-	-	TGTGCCAGCAGTTTATCACGGGGGTCTGGGGCCAACGTCCTGACTTTC	CASSLSRGSGANVLTF
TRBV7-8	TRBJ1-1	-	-	TGTGCCAGCAGCTTAGCGACCGGAGTCACTGAAGCTTTCTTT	CASSLATGVTEAFF
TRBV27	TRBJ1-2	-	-	TGTGCCAGCAGGACCACGGCGGTTGGCTACACCTTC	CASRTTAVGYTF
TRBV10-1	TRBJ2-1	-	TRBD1	TGCGCCAGCAGTGAGTCCAAGTACTCGGGGACAGGGCAGTTCTTC	CASSESKYSGTGQFF
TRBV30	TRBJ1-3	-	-	TGTGCCTGGATCCCCCCTGGAGAAATCGGTAACACCATATATTTT	CAWIPPGEIGNTIYF
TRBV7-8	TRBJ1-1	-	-	TGTGCCAGCAGCTTATCCCTAGGCGGCACTGAAGCTTTCTTT	CASSLSLGGTEAFF
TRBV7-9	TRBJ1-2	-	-	TGTGCCAGCAGCTTTCAAGTGAGTGATCGCTACACCTTC	CASSFQVSDRYTF
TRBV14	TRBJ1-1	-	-	TGTGCCAGCAGCCACCGGACATCCGCTGAAGCTTTCTTT	CASSHRTSAEAFF
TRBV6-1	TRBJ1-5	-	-	TGTGCCAGCAGTGAAGTGGGGGCAGGGGTTGAGCCCCAGCATTTT	CASSEVGAGVEPQHF
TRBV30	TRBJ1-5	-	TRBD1	TGTGCCTGGAGTGTCGACCGGACAGGGGGATATCAGCCCCAGCATTTT	CAWSVDRTGGYQPQHF
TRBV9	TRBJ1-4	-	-	TGTGCCAGCAGCGTCGCAGGGAGGTGGTTTGAAAAACTGTTTTTT	CASSVAGRWFEKLFF
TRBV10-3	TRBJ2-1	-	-	TGTGCCATCAGTGATGGGGCTTCTCGGTATGAGCAGTTCTTC	CAISDGASRYEQFF
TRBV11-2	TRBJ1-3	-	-	TGTGCCAGCAGCCGTACGGGTAGCTCTGGAAACACCATATATTTT	CASSRTGSSGNTIYF
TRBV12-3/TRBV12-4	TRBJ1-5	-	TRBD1	TGTGCCAGCGGAGACAGGGACAATCAGCCCCAGCATTTT	CASGDRDNQPQHF
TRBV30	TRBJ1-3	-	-	TGTGCCTGGAGCAGGGGCCGATATGGAAACACCATATATTTT	CAWSRGRYGNTIYF
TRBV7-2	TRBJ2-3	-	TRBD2	TGTGCCAGCAGTCGACTAGCCGGTAATACGCAGTATTTT	CASSRLAGNTQYF
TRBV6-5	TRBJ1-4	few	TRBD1	TGTGCGACCCGACAGGGAGAAAAACTGTTTTTT	CATRQGEKLFF
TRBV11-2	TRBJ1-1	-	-	TGTGCCAGCAGCTTGGAGCGGGTGAACACTGAAGCTTTCTTT	CASSLERVNTEAFF